These 13 T cell receptor beta chains were sequenced from one sample in a study of cytomegalovirus exposure and HLA in healthy donors (dated by TCRdb to 2017 to 2019). The library came from the immunoSEQ multiplex PCR assay. The multiplex PCR relied on a mix of 60 forward primers for TCR Vbeta segments and 13 reverse primers for TCR Jbeta segments. As stored in TCRdb, this immuneACCESS dataset retains in-frame rearrangements with V and J assigned. A fraction of the clones does not appear; measured against another copy, unresolved V genes explain less than half of the discrepancy, and the remainder lacks a known reason. The sample includes 110,000 to 150,000 clones, with just under 80% observed a single time. Clones ranked in the top ten supply over 2% of the sample. The specimen sequenced was PBMCs. These receptor sequences come from a man aged 25-45 years in good health and CMV-seronegative.

The chain has TRBV2 and TRBJ1-2; 9 bases match TRBD1. The CDR3 totals 14 residues. J gave up 8 bases and V 5 bases, and 9 bases lay outside the gene matches. Germline V gene lookup returns CDR1 SNHLY and CDR2 FYNNEI. The CDR3 DNA sequence: TGTGCCAGCAGTTCCGGGACAGGGATGTCCGGCTACACCTTC. Amino acid sequence: CASSSGTGMSGYTF.

This chain links TRBV28 with TRBJ1-5, with 8 nucleotides matching TRBD1. J gave up 3 bases and V 5 bases, and 9 bases lay outside the gene matches. The CDR3 has 16 amino acids. The germline V gene has CDR1 MDHEN and CDR2 SYDVKM. The chain's CDR3 is CASSNRQGANNQPQHF. CDR3 nucleotide sequence: TGTGCCAGCAGTAATCGGCAGGGGGCGAACAATCAGCCCCAGCATTTT.

The chain carries TRBV5-8 and TRBJ1-5, with 10 bases lining up with TRBD1. Germline values: CDR1 SGHTS, CDR2 YDEGEE. The CDR3 runs 18 residues. V shed 5 bases, J shed 0 bases, and the junction held 11 bases outside the gene matches. The CDR3 reads CASREPGQGPYSNQPQHF. CDR3 coding DNA: TGTGCCAGCAGGGAGCCGGGACAGGGGCCATATAGCAATCAGCCCCAGCATTTT. The full variable domain, in which reference TRBV5-8 and TRBJ1-5 provide the parts outside the CDR3, is EAGVTQSPTHLIKTRGQQATLRCSPISGHTSVYWYQQALGLGLQFLLWYDEGEERNRGNFPPRFSGRQFPNYSSELNVNALELEDSALYLCASREPGQGPYSNQPQHFGDGTRLSIL.

The chain employs TRBV14 and TRBJ1-1, with 9 bases identical to TRBD1. The J segment lost 7 bases and the V segment lost 4 bases, leaving 10 bases of the junction unmatched. Germline V CDR1 and CDR2: SGHDN, FVKESK. This CDR3 contains 15 residues. DNA of the CDR3: TGTGCCAGCAGCCCCTCCGGGACAGGGTTAAATGAAGCTTTCTTT. Translation: CASSPSGTGLNEAFF.

A few counts support this clone. The chain uses TRBV5-6 and TRBJ1-1, with unresolved D. V was pared by 4 bases and J by 4 bases, with 14 bases between. Looked up from germline, CDR1 is SGHDT and CDR2 is YYEEEE. The CDR3 sequence is 14 residues long. The CDR3: CASSPDMARTEAFF. CDR3 bases: TGTGCCAGCAGCCCCGACATGGCGCGCACTGAAGCTTTCTTT.

The rearrangement links TRBV19 to TRBJ1-4; D call uncertain. V was cut by 3 bases and J by 8 bases, with 16 bases left in between. Germline V gene data show CDR1 as LNHDA and CDR2 as SQIVND (reference sequence). The CDR3 consists of 15 residues. CDR3 sequence reads: CASSISSGGNEKLFF. In DNA form, the CDR3 reads TGTGCCAGTAGTATTTCGTCGGGAGGAAACGAAAAACTGTTTTTT.

This clone turned up a few times. This chain joins TRBV10-3 and TRBJ2-5; no firm D call. The V and J ends lost 3 bases and 2 bases respectively, with 10 bases between them. The CDR3 is 14 amino acids. Germline V CDR1 and CDR2: ENHRY, SYGVKD. The DNA for the CDR3 is TGTGCCATCAGTGATGCGGCAGCACAAGAGACCCAGTACTTC. This sequence encodes CAISDAAAQETQYF.

The rearrangement uses TRBV5-1 and TRBJ2-6; 8 bases align to TRBD1. The CDR3 is 13 amino acids. The V gene end was trimmed by 1 base and the J gene end by 12 bases; junction bases not matched to a gene: 3. Germline V CDR1 and CDR2: SGHRS, YFSETQ. The CDR3 loop is CASSLSGQGVLTF. The CDR3 nucleotides read TGCGCCAGCAGCTTGTCAGGACAGGGCGTCCTGACTTTC.

This clone was counted only a few times. This chain links TRBV10-1 with TRBJ1-1; no clear D. Trimming stripped 2 bases from V and 4 bases from J, with 11 bases between. This CDR3 region has 14 residues. Germline CDR1 and CDR2: WNHNN and SYGVQD (reference sequence). The DNA for the CDR3 is TGCGCCAGCAGTGAGAAGCTGTCGGGCACTGAAGCTTTCTTT. It is translated as CASSEKLSGTEAFF.

CDR3 sequence (DNA): TGTGCCAGCAGTTACTCGCAGGGCGAATGCACCATATATTTT. Translated: CASSYSQGECTIYF. The chain joins TRBV6-6 to TRBJ1-3, with a possible D match to TRBD1 (5 bases). Trimming shortened V by 0 bases and J by 9 bases, and 12 bases separated the two germline ends. CDR1 is MNHNY and CDR2 is SVGAGI in the germline V gene (reference sequence). This CDR3 region has 14 residues.

The chain is built from TRBV19 and TRBJ1-1, with D perhaps matching TRBD1 (6 bases). The CDR3 totals 13 residues. CDR1 LNHDA and CDR2 SQIVND come from the germline V gene (reference sequence). Trimming pared 10 bases from V and 6 bases from J, leaving 18 bases between. The CDR3 loop reads CATLDRRVPEAFF. The CDR3 nucleotides read TGTGCCACTTTGGACAGAAGGGTCCCTGAAGCTTTCTTT.

The gene calls are TRBV19 and TRBJ1-1; weak D call: TRBD1 (6 bases). The CDR3 has 13 residues. Germline V lookup: CDR1 LNHDA, CDR2 SQIVND (reference sequence). Deletions cut 4 bases from V and 5 bases from J, with 11 bases between. Here the CDR3 DNA reads TGTGCCAGTAGTAGAAGCAGGGGTACTGAAGCTTTCTTT. Translating it yields CASSRSRGTEAFF. The whole variable domain, filled in from reference TRBV19 and TRBJ1-1, reads DGGITQSPKYLFRKEGQNVTLSCEQNLNHDAMYWYRQDPGQGLRLIYYSQIVNDFQKGDIAEGYSVSREKKESFPLTVTSAQKNPTAFYLCASSRSRGTEAFFGQGTRLTVV.

With respect to this clone: One junction end does not reproduce the germline sequence, and a read error may be involved. The rearrangement uses TRBV28 and TRBJ1-2; possible D gene TRBD1, 5 bases. The germline gives CDR1 MDHEN, CDR2 SYDVKM. This CDR3 has 14 residues. CDR3 in DNA: TGTGCCAGCAGTTTATCTCCGGGGAGGGGAGGCTACCCCTTC. Protein: CASSLSPGRGGYPF.